This entry lists 5 T cell receptor beta chains sequenced from one sample in a study of T cell repertoires in cytomegalovirus infection. MiXCR, run by TCRdb on the reads, gives a single entry per CDR3 protein. The table has 150,000 to 200,000 distinct CDR3 sequences, about 28% seen once. Sequencing was done on a sample of PBMCs. The receptors originated from a human donor in good health (CMV status not recorded). Some clones in this sample may be carry-over from other donors' samples.

This clonotype is medium-sized within its sample. The chain couples TRBV6-1 to TRBJ2-1; 7 positions match TRBD2. Germline V lookup: CDR1 MNHNS, CDR2 SASEGT. V trimming: 1 base; J trimming: 9 bases; junction bases outside the gene matches: 6. This CDR3 is 14 amino acids long. The CDR3 DNA sequence: TGTGCCAGCAGTGAAGTGGGGGGGAATTCTGAGCAGTTCTTC. Residues: CASSEVGGNSEQFF.

V is TRBV11-2 and J is TRBJ1-6; possibly TRBD1 for D (5 bases). V was pared by 8 bases and J by 10 bases, with 18 bases between. Looked up from germline, CDR1 is SGHAT and CDR2 is FQNNGV. The CDR3 has 14 amino acids. CDR3 DNA sequence: TGTGCCAGCGCGTGGGGGGAGATTAGGTCACCCCTCCACTTT. This translates into CASAWGEIRSPLHF.

This chain connects TRBV4-3 to TRBJ1-6, with D hard to call. Trimming left V 1 base short and J 7 bases short, with 14 bases between. There are 16 residues in the CDR3. CDR1 and CDR2 from the germline V gene are LGHNA and YSLEER. CDR3 sequence reads: CASSQVAGALNSPLHF. The CDR3 coding sequence is TGCGCCAGCAGCCAAGTAGCGGGCGCCCTAAATTCACCCCTCCACTTT.

The gene calls are TRBV5-1 and TRBJ2-7, with unresolved D. V lost 0 bases to trimming and J lost 2 bases, with 15 bases between them. There are 16 residues in the CDR3. Germline-derived CDR1 and CDR2 are SGHRS and YFSETQ. The chain's CDR3 is CASSLALSGPPYEQYF. The CDR3 DNA reads TGCGCCAGCAGCTTGGCCTTGTCGGGCCCACCCTACGAGCAGTACTTC.

The chain has TRBV20-1 and TRBJ1-1, with TRBD1 matching 9 bases. Germline V CDR1 and CDR2: DFQATT, SNEGSKA (reference sequence). This CDR3 region has 14 residues. The V segment lost 3 bases and the J segment 12 bases; nucleotides outside the gene matches: 14. In DNA form, the CDR3 reads TGCAGTGCTAGCGCGGGACAGGGTGAGTTTAGCCCTTTCTTT. Protein product: CSASAGQGEFSPFF.